This T cell receptor beta chain comes out of a study of metastatic and nonmetastatic thyroid tumors. Turning to the study itself: It was across blood and tumor or nodule tissue from malignant and benign thyroid patients that repertoires were compared.

This clone was recorded many times. Original processing notes: To classify distant metastasis in papillary thyroid cancer, a model was built from CDR3 differences across clinicopathological groups. TCRdb reassembled clones from the PCR reads with MiXCR. The V and J calls here are based on TCRdb, not the publication. The sample includes about 93,000 clones, about 13% of them seen just once. Thyroid surgery was preceded by no treatment in any patient. CDR3 length: 20 amino acids. The V gene end was trimmed by 1 base and the J gene end by 5 bases; junction bases not matched to a gene: 17. Germline-derived CDR1 and CDR2 are LGHDT and YNNKEL (reference sequence).

This clonotype originated in a female donor with papillary thyroid cancer or a benign thyroid nodule (not recorded which). Some clones in this sample may be carry-over from other donors' samples. Input material: blood. The chain uses TRBV3-1 and TRBJ2-1, with 10 bases fitting TRBD2. This CDR3 is CASSQGTRPSAGGPDNEQFF. The CDR3 region has the DNA TGTGCCAGCAGCCAAGGTACGAGACCTTCAGCGGGAGGGCCTGACAATGAGCAGTTCTTC.